One sample yielded the 12 T cell receptor beta chains listed below, sequenced in a study of control samples from healthy donors and cancer patients. Libraries were prepared by immunoSEQ multiplex PCR; TCRdb keeps only in-frame clonotypes and omits some of them. The sample lists around 40,000 clones, approximately 90% occurring once. The source material was PBMCs. The receptor set was obtained from a woman aged 40 to 50 with head and neck cancer.

This chain joins TRBV19 and TRBJ2-7; TRBD2 matches 9 bases. From germline, CDR1 is LNHDA and CDR2 SQIVND (reference sequence). This CDR3 is built from 14 residues. V was pared by 2 bases and J by 5 bases, with 4 bases of the junction left unmatched. The CDR3 region has the DNA TGTGCCAGTAGTATACAGTTAGCGGGGGACGAGCAGTACTTC. Residues: CASSIQLAGDEQYF.

The chain uses TRBV3-1 (or the pseudogene TRBV3-2) and TRBJ1-3; perhaps TRBD1 as D (5 bases). The CDR3 contains 15 residues. Trimming removed 0 bases at V and 10 bases at J, with 16 bases between. Germline CDR1 and CDR2: LGHDT and YNNKEL (reference sequence). CDR3 coding DNA: TGTGCCAGCAGCCAAGATATCGGCAGGGCTAGGACCATATATTTT. This translates into CASSQDIGRARTIYF.

The V and J genes are TRBV12-5 and TRBJ1-6; possible D gene TRBD1, 6 bases. The V gene's germline CDR1 is LGHNT and CDR2 FRNRAP. This CDR3 contains 14 residues. The V and J ends lost 0 bases and 10 bases respectively, with 10 bases between them. This chain's CDR3 is CASGLVRGGSPLHF. The CDR3, as DNA: TGTGCTAGTGGTTTGGTACGTGGGGGCTCACCCCTCCACTTT.

The V gene is TRBV15, the J gene TRBJ1-4; weak D call: TRBD1 (5 bases). Trimming left V 0 bases short and J 5 bases short, with 13 bases between. CDR3 length equals 16 residues. CDR1 and CDR2 (germline): LNHNV, YYDKDF (reference sequence). The CDR3 region has the DNA TGTGCCACCAGCAGAGAAAGCGGGGCAGGGAATGAAAAACTGTTTTTT. Translated: CATSRESGAGNEKLFF.

The chain links TRBV5-4 to TRBJ2-5; tentatively, D is TRBD1 (6 bases). Between the trimmed V and J ends, which lost 4 bases and 2 bases, there was a span of 9 bases. The CDR3 contains 13 residues. CDR1 is SGHNT and CDR2 is YYREEE in the germline V gene (reference sequence). CDR3 region: CASSRGQQETQYF. The CDR3 nucleotides read TGTGCCAGCAGCAGAGGACAGCAAGAGACCCAGTACTTC. Variable domain in full (rest from reference TRBV5-4 and TRBJ2-5): ETGVTQSPTHLIKTRGQQVTLRCSSQSGHNTVSWYQQALGQGPQFIFQYYREEENGRGNFPPRFSGLQFPNYSSELNVNALELDDSALYLCASSRGQQETQYFGPGTRLLVL.

This chain connects TRBV15 to TRBJ1-5; D is uncertain. Germline assignment: CDR1 LNHNV and CDR2 YYDKDF (reference sequence). Between the trimmed V and J ends, which lost 4 bases and 8 bases, there was a span of 15 bases. The CDR3 covers 14 residues. CDR3 nucleotide sequence: TGTGCCACCAGCACAGGTGGGGTTAGGGAGCCCCAGCATTTT. It translates to CATSTGGVREPQHF.

This clone was recorded a few times. The chain couples TRBV10-1 to TRBJ1-1; D remains ambiguous. CDR3 length equals 12 residues. The germline CDR1 and CDR2 sequences are WNHNN and SYGVQD (reference sequence). The V end was cut by 3 bases, the J end by 1 base, with 3 bases between. The CDR3 DNA sequence: TGCGCCAGCAGTGACCGGAACACTGAAGCTTTCTTT. It encodes CASSDRNTEAFF.

This clone was recorded only once. The chain combines TRBV5-1 with TRBJ2-3, with a weak D call TRBD1 (5 bases). The CDR3 loop spans 15 amino acids. V was trimmed by 0 bases and J by 1 base, leaving 9 bases between them. Germline CDR1 SGHRS, CDR2 YFSETQ. CDR3 amino acids: CASSLDRRGTDTQYF. In DNA, the CDR3 is TGCGCCAGCAGCTTGGATCGCAGGGGCACAGATACGCAGTATTTT.

The chain couples TRBV5-1 to TRBJ2-1; 10 bases fit TRBD2. Germline V gives CDR1 SGHRS, CDR2 YFSETQ. The CDR3 contains 15 residues. V shed 1 base and J 6 bases; nucleotides not matched to a gene: 4. The chain's CDR3 is CASSLSLAGANEQFF. The CDR3, as DNA: TGCGCCAGCAGCTTGTCGCTAGCGGGAGCCAATGAGCAGTTCTTC. Combining the CDR3 with reference TRBV5-1 and TRBJ2-1 gives the whole variable domain KAGVTQTPRYLIKTRGQQVTLSCSPISGHRSVSWYQQTPGQGLQFLFEYFSETQRNKGNFPGRFSGRQFSNSRSEMNVSTLELGDSALYLCASSLSLAGANEQFFGPGTRLTVL.

The gene calls are TRBV28 and TRBJ1-5; the match to TRBD1 covers 7 bases. Trimming at V came to 3 bases and at J to 2 bases, leaving 10 bases not matched to a gene. Germline V gene lookup returns CDR1 MDHEN and CDR2 SYDVKM. The CDR3 is made up of 17 amino acids. The CDR3 region is CASSLGPDGTGNQPQHF. DNA of the CDR3: TGTGCCAGCAGTTTGGGGCCGGACGGGACAGGCAATCAGCCCCAGCATTTT.

This sequence joins TRBV6-5 and TRBJ2-1, with D uncertain. The length of the CDR3 is 14 residues. Germline loops: CDR1 MNHEY, CDR2 SVGAGI. The V end was cut by 4 bases, the J end by 9 bases, with 16 bases between. CDR3 loop: CASSFLPKSSEQFF. DNA of the CDR3: TGTGCCAGCAGTTTCCTTCCTAAGTCCAGTGAGCAGTTCTTC.

The chain carries TRBV27 and TRBJ2-1; tentative D call: TRBD1 (6 bases). CDR1 and CDR2 (germline): MNHEY, SMNVEV (reference sequence). The V and J ends lost 5 bases and 7 bases respectively, with 15 bases between them. The CDR3 contains 14 residues. CDR3 sequence reads: CASSPLTGINEQFF. The CDR3 DNA sequence: TGTGCCAGCAGTCCCCTCACAGGGATTAATGAGCAGTTCTTC.